This TCR beta chain was obtained from a study of cytomegalovirus exposure and HLA in healthy donors. The data were produced by immunoSEQ multiplex PCR, yet TCRdb's version contains in-frame clones alone and is incomplete. The table has 150,000 or so clones, 89% seen once. V lost 2 bases to trimming and J lost 5 bases, with 6 bases between them. CDR1 is ENHRY and CDR2 is SYGVKD in the germline V gene. This CDR3 spans 12 amino acids. With regard to this clone: Its antigen is not identified.

A roughly 120-subject validation cohort, separate from the 666-subject first cohort, supplied the donors. General study results and limits: Subsequent analysis found a tendency for first-cohort TCR clusters to co-occur within the 120 or so validation repertoires.

The sequence came from a young woman in good health and CMV-seropositive. The sequencing sample was made of PBMCs. The chain carries TRBV10-3 and TRBJ1-1, with unresolved D. CDR3 residues: CAISEVGTEAFF. DNA of the CDR3: TGTGCCATCAGTGAGGTCGGGACTGAAGCTTTCTTT.